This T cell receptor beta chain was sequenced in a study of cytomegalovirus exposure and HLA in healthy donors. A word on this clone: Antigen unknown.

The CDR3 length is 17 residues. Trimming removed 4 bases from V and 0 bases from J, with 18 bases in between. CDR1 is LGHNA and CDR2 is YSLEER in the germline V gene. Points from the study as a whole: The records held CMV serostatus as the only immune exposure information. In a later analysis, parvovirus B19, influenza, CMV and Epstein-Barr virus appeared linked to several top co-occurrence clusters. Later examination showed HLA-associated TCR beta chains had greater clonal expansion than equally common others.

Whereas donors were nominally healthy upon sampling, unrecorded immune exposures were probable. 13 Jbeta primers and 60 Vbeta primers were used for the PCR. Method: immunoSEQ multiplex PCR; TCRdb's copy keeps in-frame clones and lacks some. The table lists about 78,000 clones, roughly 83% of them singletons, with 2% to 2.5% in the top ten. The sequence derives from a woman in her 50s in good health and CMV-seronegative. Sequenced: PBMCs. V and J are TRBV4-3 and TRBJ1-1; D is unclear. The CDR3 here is CASSRAIPLAVNTEAFF. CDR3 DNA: TGCGCCAGCAGCCGAGCGATCCCTCTCGCAGTGAACACTGAAGCTTTCTTT.